One sample yielded the 8 T cell receptor beta chains listed below, sequenced in a study of cytomegalovirus exposure and HLA in healthy donors. The data were produced by immunoSEQ multiplex PCR, yet TCRdb's version contains in-frame clones alone and is incomplete. The repertoire holds 75,000 to 95,000 clones, with 95% to 98% as singletons. Sequenced sample: PBMCs. Every receptor here comes from a man aged 18 to 29 in good health and CMV-seronegative.

This rearrangement joins TRBV29-1 to TRBJ1-2, with TRBD1 as a possible D gene (5 bases). The germline CDR1 and CDR2 sequences are SQVTM and ANQGSEA. V shed 1 base and J shed 2 bases, with 8 bases lying between them. The length of the CDR3 is 13 residues. CDR3 DNA sequence: TGCAGCGTTGAAGTTTCAGGGAACTATGGCTACACCTTC. It specifies CSVEVSGNYGYTF.

The sample holds one count of this clone. This chain links TRBV7-2 with TRBJ2-1, with a tentative D call TRBD1 (6 bases). Trimming left V 0 bases short and J 5 bases short, with 11 bases between. The CDR3 spans 15 residues. Looked up from germline, CDR1 is SGHTA and CDR2 is FQGNSA. The CDR3 nucleotides are TGTGCCAGCAGCTTAGCCAGGGGAATCAACAATGAGCAGTTCTTC. This gives the protein CASSLARGINNEQFF.

This rearrangement joins TRBV6-6 to TRBJ2-7, with TRBD1 identical over 9 bases. J was trimmed by 3 bases and V by 6 bases; bases with no gene match: 9. Looked up from germline, CDR1 is MNHNY and CDR2 is SVGAGI (reference sequence). The CDR3 spans 15 residues. The CDR3 DNA reads TGTGCCAGCAGCCCCGGGACAGGGACGATCTACGAGCAGTACTTC. Translating it yields CASSPGTGTIYEQYF.

The chain is built from TRBV2 and TRBJ1-1; 9 bases agree with TRBD1. J lost 4 bases, V lost 6 bases, and 3 bases had no gene match. The germline V gene has CDR1 SNHLY and CDR2 FYNNEI. CDR3 length: 13 amino acids. The CDR3 sequence is CASRWTGVTEAFF. Here the CDR3 DNA reads TGTGCCAGCAGGTGGACAGGGGTCACTGAAGCTTTCTTT. The whole variable domain, filled in from reference TRBV2 and TRBJ1-1, reads EPEVTQTPSHQVTQMGQEVILRCVPISNHLYFYWYRQILGQKVEFLVSFYNNEISEKSEIFDDQFSVERPDGSNFTLKIRSTKLEDSAMYFCASRWTGVTEAFFGQGTRLTVV.

CDR3 protein: CASSLMPGLESDTQYF. The CDR3 DNA reads TGTGCCAGCAGCCTAATGCCGGGACTAGAGTCAGATACGCAGTATTTT. The gene calls are TRBV9 and TRBJ2-3; 8 nucleotides agree with TRBD2. Germline trimming cut 4 bases from V and 4 bases from J; bases unmatched to any gene: 11. CDR3 length: 16 residues. Germline V gives CDR1 SGDLS, CDR2 YYNGEE.

The gene calls are TRBV19 and TRBJ1-5; TRBD1 aligns across 7 bases. Germline CDR1 reads LNHDA; CDR2 reads SQIVND (reference sequence). The V gene end was trimmed by 5 bases and the J gene end by 3 bases; junction bases not matched to a gene: 4. There are 14 residues in the CDR3. CDR3 in DNA: TGTGCCAGTAGTTACGGACAGGACAATCAGCCCCAGCATTTT. Translated: CASSYGQDNQPQHF.

The chain is built from TRBV18 and TRBJ2-5; TRBD1 matches 8 bases. CDR1 is KGHSH and CDR2 is LQKENI in the germline V gene. The CDR3 is 14 residues long. The V gene end was trimmed by 4 bases and the J gene end by 4 bases; junction bases not matched to a gene: 5. CDR3: CASSRGQVGETQYF. The DNA for the CDR3 is TGTGCCAGCTCACGGGGACAGGTGGGAGAGACCCAGTACTTC.

The chain combines TRBV7-2 with TRBJ2-3; maybe TRBD2 (7 bases). CDR1 SGHTA and CDR2 FQGNSA come from the germline V gene. The CDR3 sequence is 17 residues long. Between the trimmed V and J ends, which lost 4 bases and 0 bases, there was a span of 17 bases. CDR3 loop: CASSSPLRGGSTDTQYF. The CDR3 DNA reads as TGTGCCAGCAGCTCGCCTTTGAGGGGGGGGAGCACAGATACGCAGTATTTT.